This T cell receptor beta chain was documented in a study of identical twins. TCRdb recomputed calls from the 5' RACE reads with MiXCR, one row per CDR3 protein. The profile shows some 1,600,000 distinct CDR3 sequences, about 32% of them singletons. CDR1 is SQVTM and CDR2 is ANQGSEA in the germline V gene. V lost 8 bases to trimming and J lost 2 bases; unmatched junction nucleotides: 2. The CDR3 runs 12 residues. This clonotype came up a few times. Its matching antigen is unknown. Study-level results: While abundant cord blood beta clonotypes carried fewer insertions, memory repertoires showed no such pattern.

The sample taken for sequencing was cord blood. The rearrangement uses TRBV29-1 and TRBJ1-1, with 10 bases matching TRBD1. The source is a newborn girl in good health. CDR3 DNA: TGCAGCTGGACAGGGGGTAACACTGAAGCTTTCTTT. This gives the protein CSWTGGNTEAFF.